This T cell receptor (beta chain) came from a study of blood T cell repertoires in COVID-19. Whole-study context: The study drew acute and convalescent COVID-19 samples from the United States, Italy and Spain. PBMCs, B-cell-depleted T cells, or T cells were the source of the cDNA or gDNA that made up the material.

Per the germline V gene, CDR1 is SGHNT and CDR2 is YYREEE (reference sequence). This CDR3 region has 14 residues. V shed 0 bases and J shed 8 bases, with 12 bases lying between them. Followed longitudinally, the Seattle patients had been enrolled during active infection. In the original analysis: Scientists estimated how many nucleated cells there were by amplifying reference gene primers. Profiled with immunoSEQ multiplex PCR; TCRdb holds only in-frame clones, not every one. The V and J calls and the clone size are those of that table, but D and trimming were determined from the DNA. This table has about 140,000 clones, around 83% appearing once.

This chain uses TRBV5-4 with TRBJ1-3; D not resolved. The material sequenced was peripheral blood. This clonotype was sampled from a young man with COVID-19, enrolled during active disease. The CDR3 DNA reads TGTGCCAGCAGCTTGGTCCCAGACGGGGACACCATATATTTT. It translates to CASSLVPDGDTIYF.